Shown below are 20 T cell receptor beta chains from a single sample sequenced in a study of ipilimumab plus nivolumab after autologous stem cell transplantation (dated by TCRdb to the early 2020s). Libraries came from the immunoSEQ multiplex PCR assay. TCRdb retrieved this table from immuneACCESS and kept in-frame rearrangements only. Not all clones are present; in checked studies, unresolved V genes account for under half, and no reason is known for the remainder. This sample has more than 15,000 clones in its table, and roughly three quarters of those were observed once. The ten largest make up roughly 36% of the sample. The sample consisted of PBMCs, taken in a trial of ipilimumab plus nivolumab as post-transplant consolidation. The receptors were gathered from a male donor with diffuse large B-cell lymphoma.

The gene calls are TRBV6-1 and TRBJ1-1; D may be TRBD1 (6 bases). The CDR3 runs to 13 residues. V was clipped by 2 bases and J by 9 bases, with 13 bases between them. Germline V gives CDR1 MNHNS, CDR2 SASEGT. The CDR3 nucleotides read TGTGCCAGCAGTGAATGGGGGGCTTTGAAAGCTTTCTTT. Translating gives CASSEWGALKAFF.

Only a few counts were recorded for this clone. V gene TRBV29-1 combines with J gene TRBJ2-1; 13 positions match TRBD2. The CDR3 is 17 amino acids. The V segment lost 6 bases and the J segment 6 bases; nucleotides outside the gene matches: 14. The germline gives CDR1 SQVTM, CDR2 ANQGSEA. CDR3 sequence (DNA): TGCAGCGTAGATGATCGGACTAGCGGGAGCGTCGGCAATGAGCAGTTCTTC. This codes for CSVDDRTSGSVGNEQFF.

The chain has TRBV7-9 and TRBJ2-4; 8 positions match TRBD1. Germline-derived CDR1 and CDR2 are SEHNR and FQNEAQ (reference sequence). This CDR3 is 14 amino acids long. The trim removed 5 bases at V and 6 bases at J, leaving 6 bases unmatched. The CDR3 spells CASSQGAGVNIQYF. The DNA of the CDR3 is TGTGCCAGCAGCCAGGGGGCTGGGGTAAACATTCAGTACTTC.

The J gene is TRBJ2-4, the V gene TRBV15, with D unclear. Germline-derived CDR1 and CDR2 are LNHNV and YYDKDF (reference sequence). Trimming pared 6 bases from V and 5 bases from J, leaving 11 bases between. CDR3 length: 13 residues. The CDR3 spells CATRPDTENIQYF. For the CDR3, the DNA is TGTGCCACCAGGCCAGATACCGAAAACATTCAGTACTTC.

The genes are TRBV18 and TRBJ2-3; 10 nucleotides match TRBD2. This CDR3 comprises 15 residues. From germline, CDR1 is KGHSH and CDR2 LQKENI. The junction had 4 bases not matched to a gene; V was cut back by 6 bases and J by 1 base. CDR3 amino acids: CASSLGTSGTDTQYF. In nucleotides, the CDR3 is TGTGCCAGCTCCCTAGGGACTAGCGGCACAGATACGCAGTATTTT.

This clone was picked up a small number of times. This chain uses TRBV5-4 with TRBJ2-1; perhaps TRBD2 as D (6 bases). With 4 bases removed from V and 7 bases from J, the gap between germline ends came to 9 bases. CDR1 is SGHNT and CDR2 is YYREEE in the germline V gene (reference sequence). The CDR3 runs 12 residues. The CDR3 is CASSGGFNEQFF. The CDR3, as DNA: TGTGCCAGCAGCGGGGGGTTTAATGAGCAGTTCTTC. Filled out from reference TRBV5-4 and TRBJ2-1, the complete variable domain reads ETGVTQSPTHLIKTRGQQVTLRCSSQSGHNTVSWYQQALGQGPQFIFQYYREEENGRGNFPPRFSGLQFPNYSSELNVNALELDDSALYLCASSGGFNEQFFGPGTRLTVL.

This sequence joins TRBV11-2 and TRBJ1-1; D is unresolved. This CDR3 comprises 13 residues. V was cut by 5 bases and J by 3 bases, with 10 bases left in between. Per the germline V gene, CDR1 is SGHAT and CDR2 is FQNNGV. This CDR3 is CASSPGRYTEAFF. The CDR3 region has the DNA TGTGCCAGCAGCCCAGGTCGGTACACTGAAGCTTTCTTT.

CDR3 nucleotide sequence: TGTGCCAGTAGTATAGTAAGACGCAGGCGGCTTGGGGCCAACGTCCTGACTTTC. It translates to CASSIVRRRRLGANVLTF. V is TRBV19 and J is TRBJ2-6; no firm D call. Trimming shortened V by 1 base and J by 3 bases, and 16 bases separated the two germline ends. The length of the CDR3 is 18 residues. Germline V gene sequence: CDR1 LNHDA, CDR2 SQIVND (reference sequence). Full variable domain (outside the CDR3, taken from reference TRBV19 and TRBJ2-6): DGGITQSPKYLFRKEGQNVTLSCEQNLNHDAMYWYRQDPGQGLRLIYYSQIVNDFQKGDIAEGYSVSREKKESFPLTVTSAQKNPTAFYLCASSIVRRRRLGANVLTFGAGSRLTVL.

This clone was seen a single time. This CDR3 is CASNRGGSTDTQYF. The CDR3, as DNA: TGCGCCAGCAACCGCGGGGGGAGCACAGATACGCAGTATTTT. The rearrangement uses TRBV5-1 and TRBJ2-3, with TRBD2 matching over 8 bases. V lost 6 bases and J lost 0; bases outside the gene matches: 3. The CDR3 runs to 14 residues. Germline lookup yields CDR1 SGHRS and CDR2 YFSETQ.

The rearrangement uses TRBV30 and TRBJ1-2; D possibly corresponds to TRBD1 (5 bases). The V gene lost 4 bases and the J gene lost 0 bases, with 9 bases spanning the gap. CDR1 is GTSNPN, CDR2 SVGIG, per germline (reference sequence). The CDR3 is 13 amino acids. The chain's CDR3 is CAWIPTANYGYTF. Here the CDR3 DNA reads TGTGCCTGGATACCGACAGCTAACTATGGCTACACCTTC.

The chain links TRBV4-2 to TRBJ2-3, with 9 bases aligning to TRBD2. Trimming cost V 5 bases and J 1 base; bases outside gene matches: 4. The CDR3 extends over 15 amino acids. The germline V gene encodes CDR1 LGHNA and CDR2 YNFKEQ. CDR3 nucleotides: TGTGCCAGCAGCAGACTAGCGGCCGGCACAGATACGCAGTATTTT. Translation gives CASSRLAAGTDTQYF.

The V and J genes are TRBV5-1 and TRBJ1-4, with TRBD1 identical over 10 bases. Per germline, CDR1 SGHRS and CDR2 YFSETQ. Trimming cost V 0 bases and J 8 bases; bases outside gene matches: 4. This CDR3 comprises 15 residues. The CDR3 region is CASSLAGTGEEKLFF. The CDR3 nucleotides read TGCGCCAGCAGCTTGGCCGGGACAGGGGAGGAAAAACTGTTTTTT.

CDR3 loop: CASRPRGQIYNEQFF. Here the CDR3 DNA reads TGTGCCAGCAGACCCAGGGGACAGATATACAATGAGCAGTTCTTC. V is TRBV11-3 and J is TRBJ2-1; 7 bases are a match to TRBD1. Germline V lookup: CDR1 SGHNT, CDR2 YENEEA. The V segment lost 6 bases and the J segment 4 bases; nucleotides outside the gene matches: 9. The CDR3 has 15 residues.

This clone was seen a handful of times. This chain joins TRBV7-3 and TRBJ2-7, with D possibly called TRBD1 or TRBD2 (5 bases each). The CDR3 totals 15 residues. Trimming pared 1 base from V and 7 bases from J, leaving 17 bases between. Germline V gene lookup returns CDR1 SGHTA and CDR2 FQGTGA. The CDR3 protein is CASSLNPGAPREQYF. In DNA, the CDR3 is TGTGCCAGCAGCTTAAATCCCGGGGCCCCCCGGGAGCAGTACTTC.

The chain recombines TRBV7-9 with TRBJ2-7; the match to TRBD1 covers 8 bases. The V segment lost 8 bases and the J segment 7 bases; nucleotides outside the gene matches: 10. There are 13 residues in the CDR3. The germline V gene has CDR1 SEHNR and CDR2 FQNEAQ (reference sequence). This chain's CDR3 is CASFYSQGEEQYF. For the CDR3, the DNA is TGTGCCAGCTTTTATTCACAGGGGGAGGAGCAGTACTTC.

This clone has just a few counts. The CDR3 is CASSLPGQVSNSPLHF. The CDR3 DNA is TGTGCCAGCAGCTTACCAGGGCAAGTAAGTAATTCACCCCTCCACTTT. The chain is built from TRBV11-2 and TRBJ1-6, with a possible D match to TRBD1 (5 bases). The V end was cut by 2 bases, the J end by 6 bases, with 14 bases between. Germline-derived CDR1 and CDR2 are SGHAT and FQNNGV. The CDR3 length is 16 residues.

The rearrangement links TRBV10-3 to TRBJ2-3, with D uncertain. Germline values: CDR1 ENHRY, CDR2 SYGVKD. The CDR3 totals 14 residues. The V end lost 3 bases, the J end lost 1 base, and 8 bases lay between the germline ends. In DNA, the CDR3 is TGTGCCATCAGTGAATCAGCAGGCACAGATACGCAGTATTTT. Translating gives CAISESAGTDTQYF.

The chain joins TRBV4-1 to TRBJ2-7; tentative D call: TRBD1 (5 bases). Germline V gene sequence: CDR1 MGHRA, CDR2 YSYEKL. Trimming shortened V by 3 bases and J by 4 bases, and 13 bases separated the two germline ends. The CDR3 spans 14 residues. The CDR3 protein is CASSHSGPSYEQYF. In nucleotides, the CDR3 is TGCGCCAGCAGCCACTCAGGGCCCTCATACGAGCAGTACTTC.

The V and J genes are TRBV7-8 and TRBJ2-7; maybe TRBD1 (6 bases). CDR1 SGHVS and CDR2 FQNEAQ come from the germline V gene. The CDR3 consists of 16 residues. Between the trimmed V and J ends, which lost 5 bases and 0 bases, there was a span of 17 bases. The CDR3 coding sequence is TGTGCCAGCAGCCAACGACAGGCCAAGAGCTCCTACGAGCAGTACTTC. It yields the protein CASSQRQAKSSYEQYF.

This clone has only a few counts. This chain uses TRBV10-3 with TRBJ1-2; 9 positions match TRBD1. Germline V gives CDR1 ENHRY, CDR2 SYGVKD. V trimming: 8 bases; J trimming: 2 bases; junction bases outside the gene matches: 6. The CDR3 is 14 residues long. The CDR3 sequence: CAISTGQGNYGYTF. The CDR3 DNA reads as TGTGCCATCTCTACGGGACAGGGAAACTATGGCTACACCTTC.